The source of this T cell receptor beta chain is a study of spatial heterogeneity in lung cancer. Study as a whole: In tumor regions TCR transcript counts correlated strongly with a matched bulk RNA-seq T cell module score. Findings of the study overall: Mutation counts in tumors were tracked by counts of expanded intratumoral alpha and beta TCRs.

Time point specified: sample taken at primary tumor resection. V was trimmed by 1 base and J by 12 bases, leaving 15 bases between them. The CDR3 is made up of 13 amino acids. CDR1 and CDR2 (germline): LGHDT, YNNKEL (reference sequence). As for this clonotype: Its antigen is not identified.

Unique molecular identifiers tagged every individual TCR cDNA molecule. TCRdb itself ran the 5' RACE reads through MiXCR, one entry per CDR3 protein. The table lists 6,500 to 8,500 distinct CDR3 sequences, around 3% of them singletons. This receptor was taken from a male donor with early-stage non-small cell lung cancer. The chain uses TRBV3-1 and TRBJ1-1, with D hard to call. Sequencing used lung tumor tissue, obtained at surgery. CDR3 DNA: TGTGCCAGCAGCCAAGTGACCTCAACTGGAACTTTCTTT. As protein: CASSQVTSTGTFF. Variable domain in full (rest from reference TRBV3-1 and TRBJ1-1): DTAVSQTPKYLVTQMGNDKSIKCEQNLGHDTMYWYKQDSKKFLKIMFSYNNKELIINETVPNRFSPKSPDKAHLNLHINSLELGDSAVYFCASSQVTSTGTFFGQGTRLTVV.